The next 13 T cell receptor beta chains were all read from a single sample in a study of blood T cell repertoires in COVID-19. Repertoires were generated with immunoSEQ multiplex PCR, while TCRdb's copy carries only in-frame clones and drops some. The table has 95,000 to 110,000 clones, approximately 83% seen once. Material: peripheral blood. The origin of the receptors is a woman of 80 years or more with active or convalescent COVID-19.

The rearrangement links TRBV4-3 to TRBJ2-3, with D perhaps matching TRBD2 (5 bases). Germline V lookup: CDR1 LGHNA, CDR2 YSLEER. The CDR3 covers 14 residues. With 2 bases removed from V and 8 bases from J, the gap between germline ends came to 14 bases. CDR3 residues: CASSQRAGVGTQYF. The CDR3 DNA reads TGCGCCAGCAGCCAACGGGCGGGTGTGGGTACGCAGTATTTT.

The genes are TRBV20-1 and TRBJ1-5; D may be TRBD1 (6 bases). Germline V gives CDR1 DFQATT, CDR2 SNEGSKA (reference sequence). The V end was cut by 5 bases, the J end by 7 bases, with 24 bases between. The CDR3 runs 16 residues. DNA of the CDR3: TGCAGTGCTCGTGCAGGGGCAGGGCTAAGCCGGCAGCCCCAGCATTTT. It encodes CSARAGAGLSRQPQHF.

The J gene is TRBJ2-1, the V gene TRBV6-4, with 11 bases matching TRBD2. The CDR3 sequence is 15 residues long. CDR1 MRHNA and CDR2 SNTAGT come from the germline V gene. V trimming: 4 bases; J trimming: 4 bases; junction bases outside the gene matches: 3. The CDR3 protein is CASSVGLAEYNEQFF. CDR3 DNA sequence: TGTGCCAGCAGTGTGGGACTAGCGGAATACAATGAGCAGTTCTTC.

This sequence joins TRBV2 and TRBJ2-7, with 10 nucleotides matching TRBD2. The CDR3 is 13 amino acids. V lost 10 bases and J lost 8; bases outside the gene matches: 11. Germline values: CDR1 SNHLY, CDR2 FYNNEI. In nucleotides, the CDR3 is TGTGCCACCCACGGACTAGCGGTTACGAAGCAGTACTTC. Translated: CATHGLAVTKQYF.

There are a few counts of this clone. The chain links TRBV5-1 to TRBJ2-6, with 7 bases matching TRBD1. The germline gives CDR1 SGHRS, CDR2 YFSETQ. Unmatched junction bases numbered 12, after V lost 3 bases and J lost 0 bases. The CDR3 consists of 19 residues. The CDR3 spells CASSSHDRVDSSGANVLTF. In DNA, the CDR3 is TGCGCCAGCAGCTCACACGACAGGGTCGACAGCTCTGGGGCCAACGTCCTGACTTTC.

The chain recombines TRBV5-1 with TRBJ1-6; D might be TRBD1 (5 bases). The CDR3 extends over 15 amino acids. V was pared by 4 bases and J by 7 bases, with 15 bases between. Germline V CDR1 and CDR2: SGHRS, YFSETQ. CDR3 protein: CASSPGTGGNSPLHF. Written as DNA, the CDR3 is TGCGCCAGCAGCCCCGGGACGGGGGGAAATTCACCCCTCCACTTT.

The CDR3 DNA reads TGTGCCAGCAGCCAACTTTCGGGGGGCACTGGTTCAGATACGCAGTATTTT. Protein product: CASSQLSGGTGSDTQYF. This chain connects TRBV14 to TRBJ2-3; weak D call: TRBD2 (7 bases). Per germline, CDR1 SGHDN and CDR2 FVKESK. Deletions cut 2 bases from V and 4 bases from J, with 19 bases between. The CDR3 sequence is 17 residues long.

DNA of the CDR3: TGTGCCAGCTCGTCTGGGACAGGGGGGTCCCAGCCCCAGCATTTT. It is translated as CASSSGTGGSQPQHF. The chain employs TRBV18 and TRBJ1-5; TRBD1 agrees at 11 bases. Germline trimming cut 6 bases from V and 7 bases from J; bases unmatched to any gene: 8. The CDR3 runs 15 residues. Germline CDR1 is KGHSH and CDR2 is LQKENI.

The J gene is TRBJ2-1, the V gene TRBV7-2; TRBD2 matches at 13 bases. The CDR3 covers 17 residues. The V gene end was trimmed by 5 bases and the J gene end by 3 bases; junction bases not matched to a gene: 7. Germline V CDR1 and CDR2: SGHTA, FQGNSA. CDR3 loop: CASSKTSGGPHYNEQFF. The DNA for the CDR3 is TGTGCCAGCAGCAAGACTAGCGGGGGGCCACACTACAATGAGCAGTTCTTC.

The V gene is TRBV18, the J gene TRBJ1-4; D is uncertain. Trimming cost V 2 bases and J 4 bases, with 17 bases left between them. The CDR3 has 17 residues. Germline lookup yields CDR1 KGHSH and CDR2 LQKENI. This CDR3 is CASSPVLIRDNNEKLFF. CDR3 coding DNA: TGTGCCAGCTCACCAGTTTTAATCCGGGATAATAATGAAAAACTGTTTTTT.

The rearrangement uses TRBV11-3 and TRBJ2-2; 7 bases are shared with TRBD1. This CDR3 contains 14 residues. Unmatched junction bases numbered 1, after V lost 2 bases and J lost 4 bases. Germline V gives CDR1 SGHNT, CDR2 YENEEA. This chain's CDR3 is CASSLRTGTGELFF. Here the CDR3 DNA reads TGTGCCAGCAGCTTACGGACAGGCACCGGGGAGCTGTTTTTT.

The V gene is TRBV18, the J gene TRBJ1-1; D possibly corresponds to TRBD1 (5 bases). The germline V gene encodes CDR1 KGHSH and CDR2 LQKENI. CDR3 length: 15 residues. Trimming took 5 bases from V and 4 from J, leaving 17 bases between them. CDR3 coding DNA: TGTGCCAGCTCATTAAAAGGGGTACCGAGCACTGAAGCTTTCTTT. Translating gives CASSLKGVPSTEAFF.

In this sample, this clone turned up a few times. This chain joins TRBV6-7 and TRBJ1-1; no definite D call. TRBV6-7 is an ORF, with its function uncertain. Trimming left V 6 bases short and J 3 bases short, with 11 bases between. This CDR3 has 13 residues. CDR3 residues: CASSQGLYTEAFF. The CDR3 region has the DNA TGTGCCAGCAGCCAAGGACTGTACACTGAAGCTTTCTTT.